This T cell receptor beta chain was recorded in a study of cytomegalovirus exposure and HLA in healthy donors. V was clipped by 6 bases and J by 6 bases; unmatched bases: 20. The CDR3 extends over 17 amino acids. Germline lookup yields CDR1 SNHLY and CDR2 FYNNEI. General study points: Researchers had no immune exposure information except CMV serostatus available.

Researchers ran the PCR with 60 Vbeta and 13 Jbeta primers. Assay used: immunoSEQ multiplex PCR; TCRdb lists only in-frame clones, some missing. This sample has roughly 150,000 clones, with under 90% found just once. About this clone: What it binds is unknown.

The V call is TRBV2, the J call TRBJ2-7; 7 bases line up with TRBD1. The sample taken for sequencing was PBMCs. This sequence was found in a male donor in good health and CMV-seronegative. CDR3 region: CASSVLPRQGSSGEQYF. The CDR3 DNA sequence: TGTGCCAGCAGCGTCCTCCCGCGACAGGGCTCGAGCGGCGAGCAGTACTTC. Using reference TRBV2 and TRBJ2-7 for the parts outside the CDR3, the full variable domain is EPEVTQTPSHQVTQMGQEVILRCVPISNHLYFYWYRQILGQKVEFLVSFYNNEISEKSEIFDDQFSVERPDGSNFTLKIRSTKLEDSAMYFCASSVLPRQGSSGEQYFGPGTRLTVT.